The next 32 T cell receptor beta chains were all read from a single sample in a study of blood T cell repertoires in COVID-19. The assay was immunoSEQ multiplex PCR, and TCRdb's table has in-frame clones only and misses some. The sample carries roughly 56,000 clones, 80% to 95% recorded once. Sequencing was carried out using peripheral blood. The origin of the receptors is a man aged 50 to 59 with active COVID-19.

The CDR3 sequence: CASSLSGSYSYEQYF. The CDR3 nucleotides are TGTGCCAGCTCCCTCAGCGGGAGTTACAGCTACGAGCAGTACTTC. The chain combines TRBV18 with TRBJ2-7; 8 nucleotides agree with TRBD2. The V segment lost 6 bases and the J segment 3 bases; nucleotides outside the gene matches: 10. CDR3 length: 15 amino acids. Germline values: CDR1 KGHSH, CDR2 LQKENI.

This chain links TRBV19 with TRBJ2-1; D is possibly TRBD2 (7 bases). Per germline, CDR1 LNHDA and CDR2 SQIVND (reference sequence). The CDR3 totals 15 residues. V dropped 5 bases and J dropped 4 bases, with 15 bases sitting between them. CDR3 in amino acids: CASSPSGGSYNEQFF. For the CDR3, the DNA is TGTGCCAGTAGTCCCTCGGGGGGCTCGTACAATGAGCAGTTCTTC.

The chain combines TRBV2 with TRBJ1-5; tentatively, D is TRBD1 (6 bases). Germline CDR1 reads SNHLY; CDR2 reads FYNNEI. V gave up 4 bases and J gave up 8 bases, with 12 bases separating them. The CDR3 is made up of 13 amino acids. The CDR3 region has the DNA TGTGCCAGCAGTGGACAGGCCCAGGAGCCCCAGCATTTT. Its protein is CASSGQAQEPQHF.

This chain uses TRBV7-9 with TRBJ1-1; D is unresolved. The V end lost 8 bases, the J end lost 1 base, and 11 bases lay between the germline ends. Germline V gene sequence: CDR1 SEHNR, CDR2 FQNEAQ (reference sequence). The CDR3 runs to 13 residues. The CDR3, as DNA: TGTGCCAGCGATCGTCTAAAGAACACTGAAGCTTTCTTT. Protein sequence: CASDRLKNTEAFF.

The chain has TRBV28 and TRBJ1-2; 7 bases align to TRBD1. Germline CDR1 MDHEN, CDR2 SYDVKM. The CDR3 has 15 residues. V dropped 2 bases and J dropped 2; count of bases not matched to a gene: 5. Here the CDR3 reads CASSLMRDSNYGYTF. The CDR3 nucleotides read TGTGCCAGCAGTTTAATGAGGGACAGCAACTATGGCTACACCTTC.

The CDR3 region has the DNA TGTGCCAGCAGCTTCGGGGGGCCCTACAATGAGCAGTTCTTC. This gives the protein CASSFGGPYNEQFF. The V gene is TRBV7-2, the J gene TRBJ2-1; D may be TRBD2 (7 bases). Trimming left V 3 bases short and J 2 bases short, with 8 bases between. Germline lookup yields CDR1 SGHTA and CDR2 FQGNSA. The CDR3 runs to 14 residues.

The CDR3 reads CASSLAQQGDTIYF. CDR3 DNA sequence: TGCGCCAGCAGCTTGGCCCAGCAAGGGGACACCATATATTTT. The chain recombines TRBV5-1 with TRBJ1-3; possible D gene TRBD1, 5 bases. The CDR3 spans 14 residues. Trimming left V 0 bases short and J 8 bases short, with 12 bases between. Germline lookup yields CDR1 SGHRS and CDR2 YFSETQ. Full variable domain (outside the CDR3, taken from reference TRBV5-1 and TRBJ1-3): KAGVTQTPRYLIKTRGQQVTLSCSPISGHRSVSWYQQTPGQGLQFLFEYFSETQRNKGNFPGRFSGRQFSNSRSEMNVSTLELGDSALYLCASSLAQQGDTIYFGEGSWLTVV.

In its sample, this clone was seen once. This sequence joins TRBV24-1 and TRBJ2-3; 8 nucleotides match TRBD1. CDR1 and CDR2 (germline): KGHDR, SFDVKD. There are 15 residues in the CDR3. V gave up 5 bases and J gave up 1 base; unmatched junction bases: 4. This CDR3 reads CATSGPGGGTDTQYF. The CDR3 nucleotides read TGTGCCACCAGTGGGCCAGGGGGCGGCACAGATACGCAGTATTTT.

The chain uses TRBV6-5 and TRBJ1-1; D is undetermined. Germline V gene lookup returns CDR1 MNHEY and CDR2 SVGAGI. V gave up 0 bases and J gave up 5 bases, with 13 bases separating them. The CDR3 contains 15 residues. In DNA, the CDR3 is TGTGCCAGCAGTTACTCAAGCCACGGCGGGACTGAAGCTTTCTTT. Translating it yields CASSYSSHGGTEAFF.

This clone was observed once. The CDR3 sequence is CASSLGGLRQGPYEGYTF. CDR3 coding DNA: TGCGCCAGCAGCCTGGGGGGGCTCAGACAGGGACCATATGAGGGCTACACCTTC. This chain links TRBV5-1 with TRBJ1-2, with 7 bases identical to TRBD1. CDR1 is SGHRS and CDR2 is YFSETQ in the germline V gene. Trimming removed 4 bases from V and 8 bases from J; junction bases left unmatched: 23. This CDR3 has 18 amino acids.

This chain uses TRBV6-4 with TRBJ1-2, with TRBD1 matching 7 bases. Trimming removed 0 bases from V and 0 bases from J; junction bases left unmatched: 1. The CDR3 runs 15 residues. CDR1 is MRHNA, CDR2 SNTAGT, per germline. CDR3 amino acids: CASSDSGTANYGYTF. The CDR3 DNA follows: TGTGCCAGCAGTGACTCAGGGACAGCTAACTATGGCTACACCTTC.

The J gene is TRBJ2-7, the V gene TRBV29-1; D not resolved. The CDR3 loop spans 12 amino acids. Germline values: CDR1 SQVTM, CDR2 ANQGSEA. V shed 7 bases and J shed 0 bases, with 10 bases lying between them. In DNA form, the CDR3 reads TGCAGCGCCATACAGAGCTCCTACGAGCAGTACTTC. Translation gives CSAIQSSYEQYF.

This clone occurred a few times. Other DNA sequences in the sample encode the same CDR3. The rearrangement links TRBV3-1 (or the pseudogene TRBV3-2) to TRBJ2-7, with 9 bases matching TRBD1. The J segment lost 3 bases and the V segment lost 1 base, leaving 7 bases of the junction unmatched. CDR3 length equals 16 residues. The germline gives CDR1 LGHDT, CDR2 YNNKEL (reference sequence). The CDR3 here is CASSQVPGQGVYEQYF. For the CDR3, the DNA is TGTGCCAGCAGCCAAGTGCCGGGACAGGGAGTCTACGAGCAGTACTTC.

This clone was counted a single time. The chain carries TRBV6-5 and TRBJ2-7; 10 nucleotides agree with TRBD1. Trimming at V came to 7 bases and at J to 6 bases, leaving 9 bases not matched to a gene. The germline CDR1 and CDR2 sequences are MNHEY and SVGAGI. The CDR3 covers 14 residues. The CDR3: CASKPGQGSLEQYF. CDR3 in DNA: TGTGCCAGCAAACCGGGACAGGGGTCCCTCGAGCAGTACTTC.

The rearrangement links TRBV14 to TRBJ1-6, with 7 bases identical to TRBD1. Germline lookup yields CDR1 SGHDN and CDR2 FVKESK. The CDR3 is made up of 14 amino acids. The trim removed 5 bases at V and 9 bases at J, leaving 7 bases unmatched. The CDR3 region has the DNA TGTGCCAGCAGCAACAGGGGATTTGGTTCACCCCTCCACTTT. Its translation: CASSNRGFGSPLHF. The full variable domain, in which reference TRBV14 and TRBJ1-6 provide the parts outside the CDR3, is EAGVTQFPSHSVIEKGQTVTLRCDPISGHDNLYWYRRVMGKEIKFLLHFVKESKQDESGMPNNRFLAERTGGTYSTLKVQPAELEDSGVYFCASSNRGFGSPLHFGNGTRLTVT.

This clone was found a few times. The rearrangement links TRBV2 to TRBJ1-5, with TRBD1 as a possible D gene (6 bases). The CDR3 totals 11 residues. V was clipped by 0 bases and J by 12 bases, with 6 bases between them. Germline CDR1 reads SNHLY; CDR2 reads FYNNEI. CDR3 residues: CASSEARGQHF. The CDR3 DNA reads as TGTGCCAGCAGTGAAGCCAGGGGCCAGCATTTT.

CDR3 coding DNA: TGTGCCAGCAGCGTTCACAGGGGGCTTACGAACACCGGGGAGCTGTTTTTT. This codes for CASSVHRGLTNTGELFF. The V call is TRBV9, the J call TRBJ2-2; 9 bases line up with TRBD1. The length of the CDR3 is 17 residues. Unmatched junction bases numbered 5, after V lost 2 bases and J lost 0 bases. Germline lookup yields CDR1 SGDLS and CDR2 YYNGEE.

The chain joins TRBV4-1 to TRBJ2-2, with 9 bases fitting TRBD1. The CDR3 extends over 17 amino acids. With 2 bases clipped from V and 4 bases from J, the junction kept 8 bases outside the gene matches. Looked up from germline, CDR1 is MGHRA and CDR2 is YSYEKL. CDR3 bases: TGCGCCAGCAGCCAACCTAGGACAGGGGAGAGCACCGGGGAGCTGTTTTTT. It translates to CASSQPRTGESTGELFF.

V and J are TRBV7-3 and TRBJ2-1; D possibly corresponds to TRBD2 (6 bases). Per germline, CDR1 SGHTA and CDR2 FQGTGA. The ends were cut back, 5 bases at V and 3 bases at J, with 17 bases in the middle. This CDR3 is built from 16 residues. In DNA, the CDR3 is TGTGCCAGCAGCCCCATCAACGGAGCGGGCTACAATGAGCAGTTCTTC. It specifies CASSPINGAGYNEQFF.

The CDR3 here is CASSGSGGYTF. DNA for the CDR3: TGTGCCAGCAGCGGATCCGGTGGCTACACCTTC. This chain links TRBV9 with TRBJ1-2, with unresolved D. Trimming left V 3 bases short and J 7 bases short, with 7 bases between. The CDR3 is 11 residues long. In germline, CDR1 is SGDLS, CDR2 YYNGEE.

The chain combines TRBV28 with TRBJ1-5; D may be TRBD1 (5 bases). Germline CDR1 and CDR2: MDHEN and SYDVKM. The ends were cut back, 3 bases at V and 6 bases at J, with 18 bases in the middle. This CDR3 region has 16 residues. CDR3 nucleotide sequence: TGTGCCAGCAGTTTTTCCCTGTCAGGGTCCCGTCAGCCCCAGCATTTT. It yields the protein CASSFSLSGSRQPQHF.

The rearrangement joins TRBV3-1 (or the pseudogene TRBV3-2) to TRBJ1-1; 7 nucleotides align to TRBD1. CDR1 and CDR2 (germline): LGHDT, YNNKEL (reference sequence). The CDR3 is made up of 14 amino acids. V was pared by 6 bases and J by 4 bases, with 8 bases of the junction left unmatched. CDR3: CASSESGTVTEAFF. In DNA form, the CDR3 reads TGTGCCAGCAGTGAATCCGGGACAGTCACTGAAGCTTTCTTT.

The J gene is TRBJ2-3, the V gene TRBV6-5, with a tentative D call TRBD1 (6 bases). CDR1 and CDR2 from the germline V gene are MNHEY and SVGAGI. The V end was cut by 0 bases, the J end by 7 bases, with 8 bases between. The CDR3 extends over 13 amino acids. The CDR3 DNA follows: TGTGCCAGCAGTTACTCGAGGGGGAATACGCAGTATTTT. This encodes CASSYSRGNTQYF.

This clone was seen a single time. The CDR3 DNA sequence: TGTGCCAGCAGCACAAATAGAGGGACAGATCCCTACGAGCAGTACTTC. Translated, it gives CASSTNRGTDPYEQYF. This chain joins TRBV11-3 and TRBJ2-7; 7 nucleotides align to TRBD1. Trimming at V came to 5 bases and at J to 2 bases, leaving 12 bases not matched to a gene. CDR3 length: 16 residues. The germline CDR1 and CDR2 sequences are SGHNT and YENEEA.

In its sample, this clone was seen once. V gene TRBV29-1 combines with J gene TRBJ2-7, with 7 bases lining up with TRBD2. The CDR3 contains 13 residues. Looked up from germline, CDR1 is SQVTM and CDR2 is ANQGSEA. The CDR3 region has the DNA TGCATCCCCGGGAGCGGGAAATCCTACGAGCAGTACTTC. Protein: CIPGSGKSYEQYF.

The V call is TRBV2, the J call TRBJ2-5; D call uncertain. The CDR3 length is 12 residues. V was cut by 2 bases and J by 2 bases, with 3 bases left in between. Germline-derived CDR1 and CDR2 are SNHLY and FYNNEI. CDR3 protein: CASSELQETQYF. The CDR3 bases are TGTGCCAGCAGTGAACTACAAGAGACCCAGTACTTC. The full variable domain, rest sourced from reference TRBV2 and TRBJ2-5, is EPEVTQTPSHQVTQMGQEVILRCVPISNHLYFYWYRQILGQKVEFLVSFYNNEISEKSEIFDDQFSVERPDGSNFTLKIRSTKLEDSAMYFCASSELQETQYFGPGTRLLVL.

The gene calls are TRBV28 and TRBJ2-5; D is undetermined. The V end lost 5 bases, the J end lost 5 bases, and 3 bases lay between the germline ends. Germline CDR1 reads MDHEN; CDR2 reads SYDVKM. The CDR3 is made up of 10 amino acids. Here the CDR3 reads CASSLETQYF. The CDR3 DNA reads as TGTGCCAGCAGTCTCGAGACCCAGTACTTC. Combining the CDR3 with reference TRBV28 and TRBJ2-5 gives the whole variable domain DVKVTQSSRYLVKRTGEKVFLECVQDMDHENMFWYRQDPGLGLRLIYFSYDVKMKEKGDIPEGYSVSREKKERFSLILESASTNQTSMYLCASSLETQYFGPGTRLLVL.

This sequence joins TRBV7-6 and TRBJ2-2; 8 positions agree with TRBD1. The V gene's germline CDR1 is SGHVS and CDR2 FNYEAQ. This CDR3 contains 15 residues. The V gene end was trimmed by 6 bases and the J gene end by 7 bases; junction bases not matched to a gene: 10. The CDR3 here is CASSKTGAIGGELFF. In nucleotides, the CDR3 is TGTGCCAGCAGTAAGACAGGGGCAATTGGCGGGGAGCTGTTTTTT.

This clone was observed a handful of times. The chain recombines TRBV2 with TRBJ2-4; 10 positions match TRBD2. CDR3 length: 13 residues. Germline CDR1 reads SNHLY; CDR2 reads FYNNEI. The J segment lost 9 bases and the V segment lost 4 bases, leaving 3 bases of the junction unmatched. CDR3 residues: CASSGSGGSIQYF. The CDR3 DNA reads as TGTGCCAGCAGTGGTAGCGGGGGGTCCATTCAGTACTTC.

The rearrangement joins TRBV28 to TRBJ2-3, with 7 bases that match TRBD2. CDR3 size: 13 residues. CDR1 is MDHEN, CDR2 SYDVKM, per germline. Trimming took 6 bases from V and 5 from J; bases not matched to a gene: 5. The CDR3, as DNA: TGTGCCAGCAGCTCGGGGAGGGAAGATACGCAGTATTTT. It yields the protein CASSSGREDTQYF.

This chain uses TRBV6-2 or TRBV6-3 with TRBJ2-1; 10 bases align to TRBD2. Losses at the gene ends were 2 bases for V and 8 bases for J; bases not matched to a gene: 6. The CDR3 length is 15 residues. Germline CDR1 MNHEY, CDR2 SVGEGT. In nucleotides, the CDR3 is TGTGCCAGCAGTTACCTAGCGGGGGATTTCGATGAGCAGTTCTTC. Translated: CASSYLAGDFDEQFF.

The rearrangement uses TRBV7-8 and TRBJ2-3; 7 positions agree with TRBD1. Germline-derived CDR1 and CDR2 are SGHVS and FQNEAQ. Trimming took 3 bases from V and 1 from J; bases not matched to a gene: 1. This CDR3 has 14 residues. In DNA form, the CDR3 reads TGTGCCAGCAGCTTGGACAGGCGCACAGATACGCAGTATTTT. Its protein product is CASSLDRRTDTQYF.